These 9 T cell receptor beta chains share one sample of origin, sequenced in a study of spatial heterogeneity in lung cancer. Time point given: sample taken at primary tumor resection. Notes on the study in general: Within tumors, counts of expanded alpha and beta TCRs tracked tumor mutation counts.

The antigens for these receptors are not known. TCRdb recomputed calls from the 5' RACE reads with MiXCR, one row per CDR3 protein. The sample has about 100,000 distinct CDR3 sequences, under 4.5% seen once. The sequencing used lung tumor tissue, collected at surgery. These receptors were taken from a male donor with early-stage non-small cell lung cancer.

This clonotype was counted at least ten times. The chain joins TRBV4-1 to TRBJ2-5, with 7 nucleotides matching TRBD1. CDR1 and CDR2 (germline): MGHRA, YSYEKL. This CDR3 comprises 15 residues. V shed 4 bases, J shed 6 bases, and the junction held 11 bases outside the gene matches. In DNA form, the CDR3 reads TGCGCCAGCAGCCTAACCCACAGGGGTGAAAAGACCCAGTACTTC. Translating gives CASSLTHRGEKTQYF.

This clonotype was observed many times. The chain carries TRBV11-2 and TRBJ2-1, with 12 nucleotides matching TRBD2. CDR3 length: 17 residues. Per the germline V gene, CDR1 is SGHAT and CDR2 is FQNNGV. V shed 0 bases and J 3 bases; nucleotides not matched to a gene: 3. This chain's CDR3 is CASSLETSGSIYNEQFF. In DNA form, the CDR3 reads TGTGCCAGCAGCTTAGAGACTAGCGGGAGTATCTACAATGAGCAGTTCTTC. Full variable domain (outside the CDR3, taken from reference TRBV11-2 and TRBJ2-1): EAGVAQSPRYKIIEKRQSVAFWCNPISGHATLYWYQQILGQGPKLLIQFQNNGVVDDSQLPKDRFSAERLKGVDSTLKIQPAKLEDSAVYLCASSLETSGSIYNEQFFGPGTRLTVL.

This clonotype has at least ten counts. The DNA of the CDR3 is TGTGCCAGCACCCTGACAGGGGGCGAGTACGAGCAGTACTTC. Protein product: CASTLTGGEYEQYF. The V call is TRBV11-3, the J call TRBJ2-7; TRBD1 matches at 10 bases. Losses at the gene ends were 7 bases for V and 4 bases for J; bases not matched to a gene: 7. The CDR3 has 14 amino acids. In germline, CDR1 is SGHNT, CDR2 YENEEA. Full variable domain (outside the CDR3, taken from reference TRBV11-3 and TRBJ2-7): EAGVVQSPRYKIIEKKQPVAFWCNPISGHNTLYWYLQNLGQGPELLIRYENEEAVDDSQLPKDRFSAERLKGVDSTLKIQPAELGDSAVYLCASTLTGGEYEQYFGPGTRLTVT.

This clonotype has a count of ten or more. The V call is TRBV12-3 or TRBV12-4, the J call TRBJ2-1; D call uncertain. The ends were cut back, 8 bases at V and 0 bases at J, with 11 bases in the middle. The CDR3 sequence is 14 residues long. DNA for the CDR3: TGTGCCAGCCGTACGTCTAGCTCCTACAATGAGCAGTTCTTC. This translates into CASRTSSSYNEQFF.

This clonotype was counted ten times or more. J is TRBJ2-5 and V is TRBV23-1; no clear D. TRBV23-1 is placed among ORFs of uncertain function. This CDR3 has 19 residues. The ends were cut back, 0 bases at V and 4 bases at J, with 24 bases in the middle. CDR3 protein: CASSQSSRDPRNRIETQYF. The CDR3 nucleotides read TGCGCCAGCAGTCAATCGTCAAGGGATCCTAGAAACCGGATAGAGACCCAGTACTTC.

Ten or more counts support this clonotype. This chain joins TRBV5-1 and TRBJ2-7; D is unclear. Germline V gene lookup returns CDR1 SGHRS and CDR2 YFSETQ. The V and J ends lost 0 bases and 3 bases respectively, with 10 bases between them. The CDR3 is 14 residues long. CDR3 in amino acids: CASSLDDGNYEQYF. CDR3 in DNA: TGCGCCAGCAGCTTGGATGATGGAAACTACGAGCAGTACTTC.

In this sample, this clonotype turned up many times. This rearrangement joins TRBV27 to TRBJ2-1; perhaps D is TRBD1 or TRBD2 (6 bases each). CDR3 length: 16 residues. The V end lost 3 bases, the J end lost 5 bases, and 17 bases lay between the germline ends. CDR1 MNHEY and CDR2 SMNVEV come from the germline V gene (reference sequence). CDR3 sequence (DNA): TGTGCCAGCAGTTTCCCCAATAGAGGGGGGAACAATGAGCAGTTCTTC. This gives the protein CASSFPNRGGNNEQFF.

At least ten counts were recorded for this clonotype. This chain links TRBV20-1 with TRBJ2-1; D gene unclear. Trimming removed 6 bases from V and 9 bases from J, with 18 bases in between. CDR3 length: 13 amino acids. The germline V gene has CDR1 DFQATT and CDR2 SNEGSKA (reference sequence). The CDR3, as DNA: TGCAGTGCCAGCCTTTTTCGCCGCCTTGAGCAGTTCTTC. Encoded protein: CSASLFRRLEQFF.

This clonotype was counted a few times. V is TRBV2 and J is TRBJ2-3, with TRBD2 matching 11 bases. With V trimmed by 5 bases and J by 5 bases, 9 bases remained unmatched. The CDR3 sequence is 16 residues long. CDR1 and CDR2 (germline): SNHLY, FYNNEI. The CDR3 is CASSLPTSGGGDTQYF. CDR3 nucleotide sequence: TGTGCCAGCAGTCTACCCACTAGCGGGGGAGGAGATACGCAGTATTTT.